This T cell receptor (beta chain) appears in the sequencing data of a study of CD4 T cells in relation to SARS-CoV-2 and coronaviruses. A remark on this clone: No antigen is known for it.

The table came from immunoSEQ multiplex PCR; TCRdb's copy has only in-frame clones and leaves some out. The sample consists of about 18,000 clones, around 80% of them appearing once. The CDR3 has 16 residues. V shed 0 bases and J shed 7 bases, with 15 bases lying between them. Germline V gene data show CDR1 as SGHDN and CDR2 as FVKESK. Before the COVID-19 pandemic, during about 2011-2019, CD4+ T cells were taken from unexposed donors. The cells were cultured for approximately 10 days before CD4+ T cells were isolated. Sequencing input: CD4+ T cells from PBMCs, cultured in vitro. The TCR originated in a human donor in good health. V gene TRBV14 combines with J gene TRBJ1-4; D possibly corresponds to TRBD1 (5 bases). The CDR3 is CASSQEGTIFGEKLFF. As DNA, the CDR3 is TGTGCCAGCAGCCAAGAGGGGACCATCTTCGGTGAAAAACTGTTTTTT.